This T cell receptor beta chain comes out of a study of cytomegalovirus exposure and HLA in healthy donors (dated by TCRdb to about 2017). Study-wide context: In an earlier analysis of approximately 500 of the donors, 250 to 350 Gb of sequence data and 117 million unique TCR beta sequences from 150 million to 200 million T cells were reported. A later analysis re-examined previously published TCR beta repertoires from roughly 720 donors and added high-resolution HLA genotyping to investigate patterns of TCR occurrence. Every repertoire in the discovery cohort had been generated on one and the same sequencing platform. To decide whether each TCR beta V gene segment behaved as functional or pseudogenic, an earlier analysis of approximately 600 of the donors relied on high-throughput TCR beta sequencing. In the later analysis, no new phenotypic data were used to find candidate immune exposures; instead, reliance was placed on TCR beta sequences and their occurrence across donors. Donor age, sex, ethnicity and CMV serostatus were compiled alongside the repertoire data. Of the 300 to 500 genotyped donors, 65% to 90% were placed in the genetic ancestry cluster associated with self-reported Caucasian donors. Because of strong linkage in the cohort, roughly 5 DR-DQ haplotypes were treated as single units for association and clustering. The aim of the study was to test whether cataloging public T cell receptors could identify signatures of past pathogen exposure. The study profiled the T cell repertoires of 666 subjects by immunosequencing and related them to cytomegalovirus serostatus. Among about 360 genotyped donors of the cohort, an average of 235,054 unique TCR beta nucleotide sequences were sequenced per donor, roughly 20% of them non-productive. Besides the first cohort of approximately 670 subjects, a separate validation cohort made up of about 120 different subjects was used. HLA typing included class I and class II loci at four-digit resolution. To predict cytomegalovirus infection status, the study combined high-throughput TCR immunosequencing, statistical association of individual TCRs with disease status, and machine learning. The number of donors typed differed by locus, with 629-630 for A, B, C, DRB1 and DQB1, approximately 500 for DQA1, over 600 for DPA1, and 450 to 480 for DPB1. In a later genetic analysis, genome-wide SNP genotypes for about 65% of the roughly 700 donors were used, and that subset was treated as a discovery cohort. Roughly 300 gigabases of sequencing data and tens of millions of unique TCR sequences were included in an early release covering around 650 HLA-typed donors. Study-wide findings and limitations: Roughly uniform sequencing depth across donors was assumed in presence/absence analyses, although this assumption may not hold. In a later analysis, the rate of TCR association differed among HLA loci, with DRB1 alleles having the most associated TCRs and HLA-C alleles having the fewest. A cluster of highly shared sequence variants was judged likely to be a technical artifact of the sequencing pipeline. It was suggested by the authors that the approach could potentially be generalized to other disease states and immunological phenotypes. The earlier analysis of about 600 of the donors excluded approximately 17 rarely observed V segments, including chromosome 9 orphons, because counts were too low. V-gene and J-gene trimming of TCR beta chains was associated with a missense DCLRE1C variant in a later genetic analysis, and the association was replicated in an independent cohort. In vitro tests confirmed that a few of the cytomegalovirus-associated TCR beta chains recognize cytomegalovirus antigens. Most TCR sequences were observed very rarely across donors, whereas some public TCRs were present in many individuals. Correlated functional status among segregating V segments might reflect linkage disequilibrium, but an unknown experimental factor could not be ruled out. A further reported finding was that TCR beta sequences accurately predicted the HLA-A and HLA-B alleles for most subjects in the first cohort. Most CMV-associated TCR beta chains appeared to be HLA-restricted in a later analysis, and the HLA associations seemed to be driven largely by CMV exposure. Some IMGT-functional V segments, including TRBV6-2 and TRBV6-3, could not be distinguished by the 87-base-pair reads and were therefore excluded. The study listed 150 to 200 TCR beta chains as associated with cytomegalovirus. The classifier was reported to diagnose cytomegalovirus status with high specificity and sensitivity in both the original and validation cohorts. Assigning TCR associations to individual alleles was difficult when HLA alleles, especially DR and DQ, strongly co-occurred. Immune exposure information for the cohort was limited to CMV serostatus. Because HLA typing was missing for some donors at each locus, association tests included only the typed subset. A later analysis reported that several top co-occurrence clusters appeared linked to parvovirus B19, influenza, CMV and Epstein-Barr virus. In an earlier analysis of around 500 of the donors, most TCR beta V segments appeared in productive rearrangements about 87% or about 30% of the time, broadly matching IMGT annotations. Specific HLA alleles were associated with some 15,000 TCR beta sequences at a false discovery rate of 0.05 in a later analysis. In a later analysis, HLA-associated TCR beta chains showed more clonal expansion and lower generation probabilities than non-associated chains that were equally common. Only TCR beta chains were sequenced in this cohort, and the absence of alpha or paired-chain data limited detectable features. In a later genetic analysis, fewer N-insertions in productive TCRs were reported among donors in an Asian-associated ancestry cluster than the approximately 670-donor mean.

Concerning this clone itself: This receptor's antigen is unknown. It has no much larger one-base neighbor in the sample; base qualities were not kept.

The cohort was made up of roughly 670 healthy bone marrow donors. Cohort members were all nominally healthy when sampled, although unrecorded immune exposures were likely present. The donor tested CMV seronegative and was one of the 352 seronegative cohort members. A peripheral blood sample was collected from each donor, and TCR beta sequencing was performed on peripheral blood mononuclear cells. Genomic DNA extraction from the blood cell samples was performed with the Qiagen DNeasy Blood Extraction Kit. The method behind the library was the immunoSEQ multiplex PCR assay. For the multiplex PCR, a mixture combining 60 forward primers for TCR Vbeta segments and 13 reverse primers for TCR Jbeta segments was used. A multiplex PCR assay on genomic DNA amplified the CDR3 region of rearranged TCR beta genes. The amplified TCR beta libraries were sequenced on the Illumina HiSeq System as 87-base-pair reads. Under the source paper's analysis protocol: Across the 500 to 700 repertoires, a later analysis counted 80 million or so unique TCR beta chains, about 10 million of which were shared by at least two donors. Raw reads were error-corrected and collapsed into unique sequences with a nearest-neighbor algorithm that merged closely related sequences to remove PCR and sequencing errors. V, D and J gene segments were assigned by aligning CDR3 sequences to IMGT reference sequences. For a sequence to be retained, a match of at least six nucleotides to both a V gene segment and a J gene segment was required. Rearrangements were classified as productive when the CDR3 lacked stop codons and remained in frame with V and J, and all other rearrangements were classified as non-productive. Following IMGT convention, CDR3 was defined as the stretch from the second conserved V-encoded cysteine up to the conserved J-encoded phenylalanine. In an earlier analysis of some 550 of the donors, sequences lacking an unambiguous match to a single V gene segment were excluded. In an earlier analysis of some 590 of the donors, V segments were called functional above 56.7% productive rearrangements and were called segregating when the between-donor standard deviation exceeded 5%. To diagnose cytomegalovirus status from the catalog of TCR beta chain sequences, a statistical classification framework was built. In a later analysis, TCR nucleotide sequences were compared against IMGT/GENE-DB human TR gene sequences so that V and J genes could be assigned. The TCRdist pipeline was used in a later analysis to assign CDR3 sequences and most-parsimonious VDJ recombination scenarios. In a later analysis, each TCR beta chain was defined by its CDR3 amino acid sequence together with its V-gene family, and reads without a unique V-gene family were excluded. To address suspected cross-contamination and a sequencing artifact, a later analysis removed 592 highly shared, low-generation-probability nucleotide sequences. A later analysis calculated a clonal expansion index for each public chain from normalized within-repertoire ranks of inferred template counts. Generation probabilities in a later analysis came from a VDJ recombination model fitted to out-of-frame rearrangements, and those results were checked against IGoR. Hypergeometric tests were used in a later analysis to score TCR-TCR, TCR-HLA and TCR-CMV co-occurrence, with a repertoire-size bias correction applied to the TCR pairs. A later analysis estimated false discovery rates by permuting HLA or CMV assignments 20 times. In a later analysis, co-occurring TCRs were grouped using DBSCAN, and TCRdist sequence similarity was added for clustering within HLA-allele-positive subsets. Co-occurrence clustering excluded repertoires with fewer than 30,000 or more than 120,000 public chains, plus five with anomalous nucleotide sharing. The source is immuneACCESS, and TCRdb retained only in-frame sequences with V and J called. Part of the clones is not carried over; for the studies checked, unresolved V genes explain less than half of this, and the remainder is unexplained. Clonal size and the V and J genes are those of that table, whereas D and trimming came from the DNA. A total of 90,000 to 100,000 clones appear in this sample, roughly three quarters of them only once. Of the sample, about 5% is held by the ten largest clones.

Relative to germline, V is 2 bases shorter and J is 3 bases shorter, with 11 bases between their ends. From a lookup of the germline V gene, CDR1 and CDR2 are KGHSH and LQKENI. The CDR3 runs 15 amino acids, cysteine and phenylalanine included. Of all the DNA, just the CDR3 is kept, 45 bases in frame from base 1. The clonotype originates from a middle-aged woman in good health and CMV-seronegative. The chain couples TRBV18 to TRBJ1-5; 6 matching bases give a weak D call of TRBD1. The specimen was PBMCs. The DNA is as follows: TGTGCCAGCTCACCATCAGGACAGCTCAATCAGCCCCAGCATTTT. This sequence encodes CASSPSGQLNQPQHF.